This TCR beta chain was obtained from a study of blood T cell repertoires in COVID-19. In the study overall: Collection of acute and convalescent COVID-19 samples took place in the United States, Italy and Spain. The analysed material was cDNA or gDNA that came from T cells, B-cell-depleted T cells, or PBMCs.

This clone came up once. The CDR3 is 14 amino acids. Germline CDR1 SEHNR, CDR2 FQNEAQ (reference sequence). Unmatched junction bases numbered 6, after V lost 5 bases and J lost 2 bases. Authors' processing steps: By means of reference gene primer amplification, nucleated cell counts were estimated. The repertoire was sequenced with immunoSEQ multiplex PCR; TCRdb's copy has only in-frame clones and lacks some. The DNA gave D and trimming, while V, J and clone size come from that table. The sample has over 150,000 clones, roughly 84% seen once. The origin of this receptor is a man aged 40-50 years with acute or convalescent COVID-19. The sequencing sample was made of peripheral blood. This chain connects TRBV7-9 to TRBJ2-7, with TRBD1 matching 7 bases. The CDR3 loop is CASSHGTATYEQYF. The CDR3 nucleotides are TGTGCCAGCAGCCACGGGACAGCCACCTACGAGCAGTACTTC.